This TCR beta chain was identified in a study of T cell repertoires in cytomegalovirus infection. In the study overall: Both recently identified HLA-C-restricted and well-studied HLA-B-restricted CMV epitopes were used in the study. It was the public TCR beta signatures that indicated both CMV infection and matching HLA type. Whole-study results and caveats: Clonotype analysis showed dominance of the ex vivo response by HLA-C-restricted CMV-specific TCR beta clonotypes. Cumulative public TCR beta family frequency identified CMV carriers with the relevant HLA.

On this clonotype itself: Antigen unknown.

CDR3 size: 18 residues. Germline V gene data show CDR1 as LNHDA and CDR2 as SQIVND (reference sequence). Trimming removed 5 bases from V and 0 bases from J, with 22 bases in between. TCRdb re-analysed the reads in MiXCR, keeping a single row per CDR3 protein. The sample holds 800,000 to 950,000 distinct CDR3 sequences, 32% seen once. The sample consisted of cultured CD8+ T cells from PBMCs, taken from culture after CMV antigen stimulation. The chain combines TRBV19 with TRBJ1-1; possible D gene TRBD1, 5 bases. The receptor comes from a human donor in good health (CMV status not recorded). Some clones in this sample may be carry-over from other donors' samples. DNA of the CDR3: TGTGCCAGTAGTCCGCGCTACCGGGACGGACACATGAACACTGAAGCTTTCTTT. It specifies CASSPRYRDGHMNTEAFF.